This T cell receptor beta chain came from a study of Graves' ophthalmopathy and Graves' hyperthyroidism. The V gene lost 5 bases and the J gene lost 5 bases, with 13 bases spanning the gap. Germline V gene sequence: CDR1 SGHRS, CDR2 YFSETQ. This CDR3 has 13 amino acids. Clinicians diagnosed using symptoms, serum thyroxine, TRAb, thyroid ultrasound and orbital computed tomography. Amplification of the TCR beta CDR3 regions used RNA transcripts (as template). First-round RT-PCR employed HTBI primers, with a second-round multiplex PCR after it. TCRdb reanalysed the multiplex PCR reads using MiXCR and keeps one entry per CDR3 protein. The sample has 350,000 to 400,000 distinct CDR3 sequences, over 15% seen once; the top ten hold 5.5% to 7%. This clonotype was recorded at least ten times.

The specimen sequenced was peripheral blood. The V gene is TRBV5-1, the J gene TRBJ1-1; perhaps TRBD1 as D (5 bases). This TCR was sampled from a woman aged 18-29 years with stable Graves' hyperthyroidism. CDR3 DNA sequence: TGCGCCAGCAGTAACGGGGGATTTACTGAAGCTTTCTTT. Protein sequence: CASSNGGFTEAFF.